A single sample gave rise to the 12 T cell receptor beta chains below, sequenced in a study of control samples from healthy donors and cancer patients. Profiled with immunoSEQ multiplex PCR; TCRdb holds only in-frame clones, not every one. The data contain 50,000 or so clones, about 80% of them seen just once; the ten biggest clones take up over 9.5%. The specimen sequenced was blood. The source is a man in his 70s in good health.

J is TRBJ2-7 and V is TRBV5-4; 8 nucleotides align to TRBD2. Looked up from germline, CDR1 is SGHNT and CDR2 is YYREEE (reference sequence). CDR3 size: 15 residues. The ends lost 3 bases at V and 1 base at J; junction bases unmatched: 6. CDR3 in DNA: TGTGCCAGCAGCTACGGCGGGACTAGTTCCTACGAGCAGTACTTC. Translated: CASSYGGTSSYEQYF. Complete variable domain (other parts from reference TRBV5-4 and TRBJ2-7): ETGVTQSPTHLIKTRGQQVTLRCSSQSGHNTVSWYQQALGQGPQFIFQYYREEENGRGNFPPRFSGLQFPNYSSELNVNALELDDSALYLCASSYGGTSSYEQYFGPGTRLTVT.

The rearrangement joins TRBV15 to TRBJ1-4; D perhaps matches TRBD1 (6 bases). The CDR3 totals 13 residues. The V and J ends lost 1 base and 10 bases respectively, with 10 bases between them. Germline CDR1 reads LNHNV; CDR2 reads YYDKDF (reference sequence). The CDR3 region is CATSRGEGVKLFF. The CDR3 bases are TGTGCCACCAGCAGAGGGGAGGGGGTAAAACTGTTTTTT.

This sequence joins TRBV3-1 (or the pseudogene TRBV3-2) and TRBJ1-6; D is perhaps TRBD1 (5 bases). V lost 6 bases and J 6 bases, leaving 12 bases between the germline ends. Germline V gives CDR1 LGHDT, CDR2 YNNKEL (reference sequence). The CDR3 loop spans 14 amino acids. This CDR3 is CASRFGQINSPLHF. The DNA of the CDR3 is TGTGCCAGCAGATTCGGACAAATTAATTCACCCCTCCACTTT.

This sequence joins TRBV28 and TRBJ1-2; D is ambiguous. With 4 bases removed from V and 1 base from J, the gap between germline ends came to 4 bases. This CDR3 has 12 amino acids. The V gene's germline CDR1 is MDHEN and CDR2 SYDVKM. In DNA form, the CDR3 reads TGTGCCAGCAGTTCTAATAACTATGGCTACACCTTC. It translates to CASSSNNYGYTF.

The chain recombines TRBV28 with TRBJ2-4, with D perhaps assigned TRBD1 or TRBD2 (5 bases each). The V gene's germline CDR1 is MDHEN and CDR2 SYDVKM. This CDR3 contains 13 residues. V was pared by 5 bases and J by 7 bases, with 12 bases between. CDR3 DNA sequence: TGTGCCAGCAGTCGACGGTGGGGGAACATTCAGTACTTC. It is translated as CASSRRWGNIQYF.

CDR3 in DNA: TGTGCCAGCAGCTTACTAGGACAGCGCAATCAGCCCCAGCATTTT. Protein product: CASSLLGQRNQPQHF. The chain links TRBV7-2 to TRBJ1-5; TRBD1 might be the D (6 bases). Trimming left V 2 bases short and J 2 bases short, with 10 bases between. Germline CDR1 and CDR2: SGHTA and FQGNSA. The CDR3 has 15 residues.

V gene TRBV1 combines with J gene TRBJ2-2; TRBD1, as called in the table, went unchecked against the DNA. TRBV1 is a recognized pseudogene. The CDR3 runs to 15 residues. DNA of the CDR3: TGCACCAGCACCGCTGGGACAGGGTCGGCCGGGGAGCTGTTTTTT. Translating gives CTSTAGTGSAGELFF.

This clone was observed a handful of times. The chain links TRBV10-2 to TRBJ2-1, with D unclear. This CDR3 contains 12 residues. V gave up 6 bases and J gave up 5 bases, with 8 bases separating them. Germline values: CDR1 WSHSY, CDR2 SAAADI. The DNA of the CDR3 is TGCGCCAGCAGCGTAGCTAACAATGAGCAGTTCTTC. This translates into CASSVANNEQFF.

This chain links TRBV9 with TRBJ2-2; the match to TRBD1 covers 7 bases. The CDR3 runs to 18 residues. V shed 4 bases and J 1 base; nucleotides not matched to a gene: 13. Germline CDR1 is SGDLS and CDR2 is YYNGEE. The CDR3 bases are TGTGCCAGCAGCCCTAGACAGGGCCCTCCAGAGAACACCGGGGAGCTGTTTTTT. Amino acid sequence: CASSPRQGPPENTGELFF.

The chain couples TRBV2 to TRBJ1-5; possibly TRBD1 for D (6 bases). Germline V gene data show CDR1 as SNHLY and CDR2 as FYNNEI. CDR3 length: 13 residues. Trimming pared 7 bases from V and 12 bases from J, leaving 19 bases between. CDR3 in amino acids: CASTTGPTIIQHF. The CDR3, as DNA: TGTGCCAGCACTACAGGGCCGACTATAATCCAGCATTTT.

In its sample, this clone was seen a few times. For the CDR3, the DNA is TGTGCCAGCAGCTCTTACAGGGGATACAACACTGAAGCTTTCTTT. Translating it yields CASSSYRGYNTEAFF. This chain uses TRBV11-2 with TRBJ1-1, with 7 nucleotides matching TRBD1. J gave up 2 bases and V 4 bases, and 7 bases lay outside the gene matches. Per the germline V gene, CDR1 is SGHAT and CDR2 is FQNNGV. CDR3 size: 15 residues.

V gene TRBV29-1 combines with J gene TRBJ2-5, with 9 nucleotides matching TRBD1. The CDR3 length is 12 residues. CDR1 SQVTM and CDR2 ANQGSEA come from the germline V gene. V shed 3 bases and J 4 bases; nucleotides not matched to a gene: 0. CDR3 sequence (DNA): TGCAGCGTTGAGGACAGGGGAGAGACCCAGTACTTC. Amino acid sequence: CSVEDRGETQYF.